Listed here are 26 T cell receptor beta chains from one sample, sequenced in a study of T cells after yellow fever vaccination. Via MiXCR, TCRdb re-called the 5' RACE reads, giving one row per CDR3 protein. The sample carries about 200,000 distinct CDR3 sequences, more than 3% recorded once. The material sequenced was CD4+ T cells sorted from PBMCs, taken 10 days after the yellow fever booster vaccination. Receptors were obtained from a man aged 18-30 years who received the YFV17D yellow fever vaccine.

This clonotype was found a few times. J is TRBJ1-1 and V is TRBV29-1, with TRBD1 as a possible D gene (5 bases). The CDR3 extends over 14 amino acids. Trimming removed 0 bases from V and 5 bases from J, with 13 bases in between. Germline values: CDR1 SQVTM, CDR2 ANQGSEA. CDR3 coding DNA: TGCAGCGTTGAAGATCTGGGGGGAGGGACTGAAGCTTTCTTT. Amino acid sequence: CSVEDLGGGTEAFF.

This clonotype came up many times. The rearrangement uses TRBV10-3 and TRBJ2-3; D remains ambiguous. V gave up 3 bases and J gave up 1 base, with 11 bases separating them. Germline CDR1 ENHRY, CDR2 SYGVKD. There are 15 residues in the CDR3. CDR3 nucleotides: TGTGCCATCAGTGAAGGAGAGAGTGGCACAGATACGCAGTATTTT. It translates to CAISEGESGTDTQYF.

This clonotype came up a few times. The chain joins TRBV7-9 to TRBJ2-5; TRBD1 is a possible D gene (6 bases). The CDR3 covers 13 residues. Germline CDR1 is SEHNR and CDR2 is FQNEAQ (reference sequence). V lost 5 bases, J lost 5 bases, and 12 bases lay in between. The chain's CDR3 is CASSPLGAETQYF. Written as DNA, the CDR3 is TGTGCCAGCAGCCCCCTGGGGGCTGAGACCCAGTACTTC.

The chain links TRBV18 to TRBJ2-7; D is perhaps TRBD2 (6 bases). The CDR3 contains 17 residues. Germline CDR1 and CDR2: KGHSH and LQKENI. V dropped 1 base and J dropped 1 base, with 17 bases sitting between them. CDR3 in DNA: TGTGCCAGCTCACCACACGAAGGAGGGGACGCATCCTACGAGCAGTACTTC. It is translated as CASSPHEGGDASYEQYF.

This clonotype appeared a few times. This chain links TRBV20-1 with TRBJ1-3; the match to TRBD1 covers 7 bases. Germline-derived CDR1 and CDR2 are DFQATT and SNEGSKA (reference sequence). The CDR3 loop spans 14 amino acids. V lost 3 bases, J lost 4 bases, and 6 bases stayed unmatched. The CDR3, as DNA: TGCAGTGCTAGCTGGACAGGAGCAGGAAACACCATATATTTT. Encoded protein: CSASWTGAGNTIYF.

V usage is TRBV12-3 or TRBV12-4 and J usage is TRBJ1-4, with 11 bases identical to TRBD1. Trimming took 7 bases from V and 7 from J; bases not matched to a gene: 5. CDR3 length equals 14 residues. The CDR3 spells CASTGDRGSEKLFF. For the CDR3, the DNA is TGTGCCAGCACCGGGGACAGGGGGAGTGAAAAACTGTTTTTT.

In this sample, this clonotype turned up a few times. The gene calls are TRBV6-6 and TRBJ1-2, with a possible D match to TRBD1 (6 bases). CDR3 length: 14 amino acids. Deletions cut 5 bases from V and 6 bases from J, with 16 bases between. Per the germline V gene, CDR1 is MNHNY and CDR2 is SVGAGI (reference sequence). The CDR3 coding sequence is TGTGCCAGCAGTGGCACGACAAGGGGGAATGGCTACACCTTC. Protein product: CASSGTTRGNGYTF.

This clonotype came up many times. This chain joins TRBV6-5 and TRBJ1-2, with 7 positions matching TRBD1. With 2 bases clipped from V and 7 bases from J, the junction kept 1 base outside the gene matches. Germline V gives CDR1 MNHEY, CDR2 SVGAGI. The CDR3 length is 12 residues. CDR3 DNA: TGTGCCAGCAGTTACGGGACAGCTGGCTACACCTTC. Translated: CASSYGTAGYTF.

This clonotype was recorded many times. The V and J genes are TRBV7-9 and TRBJ2-3; 8 positions agree with TRBD1. In germline, CDR1 is SEHNR, CDR2 FQNEAQ (reference sequence). The CDR3 spans 14 residues. With 5 bases clipped from V and 4 bases from J, the junction kept 5 bases outside the gene matches. CDR3 sequence: CASSLDRVPDTQYF. The DNA of the CDR3 is TGTGCCAGCAGCCTGGACAGGGTACCAGATACGCAGTATTTT.

There are a few counts of this clonotype. The chain combines TRBV21-1 with TRBJ1-5; TRBD1, the D gene given by the table, was not confirmed from the DNA. TRBV21-1 is a documented pseudogene. This CDR3 comprises 18 residues. This chain's CDR3 is CASSKAVSGGAGDQPQHF. For the CDR3, the DNA is TGTGCCAGCAGCAAAGCAGTTTCGGGGGGCGCGGGTGATCAGCCCCAGCATTTT.

The rearrangement links TRBV6-6 to TRBJ2-7; D is unresolved. CDR1 is MNHNY and CDR2 is SVGAGI in the germline V gene (reference sequence). Trimming stripped 3 bases from V and 4 bases from J, with 13 bases between. The CDR3 has 14 residues. The CDR3 DNA reads as TGTGCCAGCAGTTATACCACAACCCTATACGAGCAGTACTTC. Translating it yields CASSYTTTLYEQYF.

The genes are TRBV28 and TRBJ1-6, with TRBD1 as a possible D gene (6 bases). CDR3 length equals 16 residues. CDR1 is MDHEN, CDR2 SYDVKM, per germline. V was shortened by 4 bases and J by 14 bases, with 24 bases between the two germline ends. The CDR3 is CASSSEMTGGTGTLHF. The CDR3 bases are TGTGCCAGCAGTTCCGAGATGACAGGTGGGACGGGGACCCTCCACTTT.

The chain is built from TRBV7-2 and TRBJ1-1; 12 nucleotides line up with TRBD1. The CDR3 is made up of 16 amino acids. The V segment lost 4 bases and the J segment 2 bases; nucleotides outside the gene matches: 5. Germline CDR1 SGHTA, CDR2 FQGNSA. Here the CDR3 reads CASSSGQGARNTEAFF. The CDR3 DNA sequence: TGTGCCAGCAGCTCGGGACAGGGGGCACGAAACACTGAAGCTTTCTTT. Using reference TRBV7-2 and TRBJ1-1 for the parts outside the CDR3, the full variable domain is GAGVSQSPSNKVTEKGKDVELRCDPISGHTALYWYRQSLGQGLEFLIYFQGNSAPDKSGLPSDRFSAERTGGSVSTLTIQRTQQEDSAVYLCASSSGQGARNTEAFFGQGTRLTVV.

This clonotype was recorded many times. The rearrangement joins TRBV10-3 to TRBJ2-5; D call uncertain. Germline CDR1 reads ENHRY; CDR2 reads SYGVKD. CDR3 length equals 14 residues. Trimming took 7 bases from V and 1 from J, leaving 13 bases between them. Here the CDR3 reads CAIIILNSQETQYF. In DNA form, the CDR3 reads TGTGCCATCATAATCCTGAACAGCCAAGAGACCCAGTACTTC.

A few counts support this clonotype. This rearrangement joins TRBV2 to TRBJ2-3; D is undetermined. V was shortened by 6 bases and J by 1 base, with 11 bases between the two germline ends. The CDR3 loop spans 14 amino acids. Germline CDR1 and CDR2: SNHLY and FYNNEI. In nucleotides, the CDR3 is TGTGCCAGCAGAAAGGAGTTCGGCACAGATACGCAGTATTTT. This sequence encodes CASRKEFGTDTQYF.

This clonotype showed up many times. V gene TRBV2 combines with J gene TRBJ2-5, with D unclear. This CDR3 comprises 13 residues. The germline V and J ends were trimmed by 4 bases and 1 base, with 7 bases remaining between them. CDR1 and CDR2 (germline): SNHLY, FYNNEI. CDR3 sequence (DNA): TGTGCCAGCAGTGCGGCTATCCAAGAGACCCAGTACTTC. Protein product: CASSAAIQETQYF.

In its sample, this clonotype was seen a few times. One base away lies a much larger clone, so this may be a sequencing read error. V gene TRBV12-3 or TRBV12-4 combines with J gene TRBJ1-1; no clear D. V lost 3 bases, J lost 5 bases, and 4 bases lay in between. This CDR3 is 11 amino acids long. CDR3: CASSLRTEAFF. Here the CDR3 DNA reads TGTGCCAGCAGTTTGAGGACTGAAGCTTTCTTT.

There are many counts of this clonotype. V is TRBV5-1 and J is TRBJ2-1; D possibly corresponds to TRBD2 (6 bases). CDR1 is SGHRS, CDR2 YFSETQ, per germline. The ends were cut back, 3 bases at V and 8 bases at J, with 18 bases in the middle. CDR3 length: 15 amino acids. The CDR3 reads CASSSLGGEWDEQFF. Here the CDR3 DNA reads TGCGCCAGCAGCTCCCTGGGCGGGGAGTGGGATGAGCAGTTCTTC.

This clonotype was seen repeatedly, ten times or more. The CDR3 DNA reads as TGTGCCAGCAGGCCGGCGGGCGGGGACGGGGAGCTGTTTTTT. Protein product: CASRPAGGDGELFF. This chain uses TRBV12-3 or TRBV12-4 with TRBJ2-2; perhaps TRBD2 as D (6 bases). V lost 6 bases, J lost 7 bases, and 15 bases lay in between. The CDR3 is made up of 14 amino acids.

The chain couples TRBV6-2 or TRBV6-3 to TRBJ2-6, with a weak D call TRBD2 (6 bases). CDR1 and CDR2 (germline): MNHEY, SVGEGT. This CDR3 has 15 residues. Trimming cost V 5 bases and J 2 bases, with 10 bases left between them. CDR3 bases: TGTGCCAGCAGTCCTATAGCGGCTGGGGCCAACGTCCTGACTTTC. Translated, it gives CASSPIAAGANVLTF.

The sample holds a few counts of this clonotype. The J gene is TRBJ2-3, the V gene TRBV23-1; TRBD1 agrees at 10 bases. TRBV23-1 counts as an open reading frame of uncertain function. This CDR3 has 18 residues. The V gene end was trimmed by 3 bases and the J gene end by 3 bases; junction bases not matched to a gene: 12. The CDR3, as DNA: TGCGCCAGCAGTCAGGCAAAAACCGGGACAGGGGCAACAGATACGCAGTATTTT. It is translated as CASSQAKTGTGATDTQYF.

Ten or more counts support this clonotype. The chain employs TRBV7-3 and TRBJ1-1; maybe TRBD1 (6 bases). In germline, CDR1 is SGHTA, CDR2 FQGTGA. The CDR3 totals 15 residues. Trimming pared 4 bases from V and 1 base from J, leaving 13 bases between. In DNA form, the CDR3 reads TGTGCCAGCAGCTCAACACAGGGAGGGAACACTGAAGCTTTCTTT. As protein: CASSSTQGGNTEAFF.

Ten or more counts support this clonotype. The V gene is TRBV15, the J gene TRBJ2-5; D call uncertain. With 1 base removed from V and 7 bases from J, the gap between germline ends came to 7 bases. This CDR3 has 12 amino acids. Germline V gene lookup returns CDR1 LNHNV and CDR2 YYDKDF (reference sequence). DNA of the CDR3: TGTGCCACCAGCAGAGGGATGGGGACCCAGTACTTC. It specifies CATSRGMGTQYF.

Many counts were recorded for this clonotype. The V call is TRBV7-3, the J call TRBJ2-5; TRBD2 matches 9 bases. V lost 2 bases, J lost 4 bases, and 5 bases stayed unmatched. Germline V CDR1 and CDR2: SGHTA, FQGTGA. This CDR3 is 15 amino acids long. The CDR3 loop reads CASSLASGGRETQYF. CDR3 sequence (DNA): TGTGCCAGCAGCTTAGCGAGCGGGGGGAGAGAGACCCAGTACTTC.

This clonotype was recorded a few times. This chain links TRBV2 with TRBJ1-5, with D maybe TRBD1 (5 bases). Trimming shortened V by 5 bases and J by 3 bases, and 14 bases separated the two germline ends. This CDR3 region has 15 residues. In germline, CDR1 is SNHLY, CDR2 FYNNEI. The CDR3 region is CASSQSTGFNQPQHF. In nucleotides, the CDR3 is TGTGCCAGCAGTCAATCTACAGGTTTCAATCAGCCCCAGCATTTT.

The V gene is TRBV10-3, the J gene TRBJ2-7, with TRBD1 identical over 8 bases. Trimming cost V 7 bases and J 1 base; bases outside gene matches: 12. Germline V gene data show CDR1 as ENHRY and CDR2 as SYGVKD. The CDR3 spans 16 residues. The CDR3 loop reads CAITDRRGRGSYEQYF. The CDR3 bases are TGTGCCATCACCGATCGCAGGGGGCGCGGGTCCTACGAGCAGTACTTC.